These 24 T cell receptor beta chains were all obtained from the same sample, sequenced in a study of regulatory T cells in long-lasting Graves disease (dated by TCRdb to 2020 to 2022). What this sample's time point label stands for: newly diagnosed GD, antithyroid drugs for less than 3 months. RNA was extracted from PBMCs in TRIzol for both TCR sequencing and RNA sequencing. Libraries were prepared through multiplex PCR. TCRdb records Illumina HiSeq 4000 as the sequencer. TCR beta libraries were built with iRepertoire HTBI primers and Arm-PCR amplification of CDR3 regions. TCRdb reanalyzed the raw reads on its own, using fastp at Q25 for trimming and MiXCR for clone calling, and kept in-frame beta chains. Each record represents a unique CDR3 protein, reported with the most common genes and DNA among its rows. The sample table shows more than 300,000 distinct CDR3 sequences, and roughly a sixth are seen once. Roughly 20% of the sample comes from the top ten.

Sequenced material: peripheral blood mononuclear cells (PBMCs), taken at new diagnosis, from a patient treated with antithyroid drugs. The receptors shown here come from a female donor with Graves disease.

In its sample, this clonotype was seen many times. The chain joins TRBV28 to TRBJ2-1, with TRBD2 matching 7 bases. The CDR3 runs to 16 residues. After removal of 2 bases from V and 2 bases from J, the junction contained 6 bases not matched to a gene. Germline loops: CDR1 MDHEN, CDR2 SYDVKM. CDR3 protein: CASSLMEGGPYNEQFF. For the CDR3, the DNA is TGTGCCAGCAGTTTAATGGAGGGAGGGCCCTACAATGAGCAGTTCTTC. The whole variable domain, remainder taken from reference TRBV28 and TRBJ2-1, is DVKVTQSSRYLVKRTGEKVFLECVQDMDHENMFWYRQDPGLGLRLIYFSYDVKMKEKGDIPEGYSVSREKKERFSLILESASTNQTSMYLCASSLMEGGPYNEQFFGPGTRLTVL.

Of note for this clonotype: A much larger clone lies one base from this, so it may be a read error. This chain uses TRBV28 with TRBJ2-1, with D possibly matching TRBD2 (5 bases). Germline V gene sequence: CDR1 MDHEN, CDR2 SYDVKM. V dropped 2 bases and J dropped 13 bases, with 21 bases sitting between them. The CDR3 has 15 amino acids. The CDR3 protein is CASSLRGIAKNIQFF. Here the CDR3 DNA reads TGTGCCAGCAGTTTACGGGGAATAGCCAAAAACATTCAGTTCTTC. Full variable domain (remainder filled in from reference TRBV28 and TRBJ2-1): DVKVTQSSRYLVKRTGEKVFLECVQDMDHENMFWYRQDPGLGLRLIYFSYDVKMKEKGDIPEGYSVSREKKERFSLILESASTNQTSMYLCASSLRGIAKNIQFFGPGTRLTVL.

This clonotype was seen repeatedly, ten times or more. The CDR3 coding sequence is TGTGCCAGCAGCCGAGGGCGCCAAGAGACCCAGTACTTC. Its protein is CASSRGRQETQYF. The rearrangement uses TRBV3-1 and TRBJ2-5; D possibly corresponds to TRBD2 (5 bases). CDR3 length: 13 residues. Germline CDR1 and CDR2: LGHDT and YNNKEL (reference sequence). V lost 4 bases, J lost 1 base, and 7 bases lay in between.

This clonotype was recorded at least ten times. The genes are TRBV27 and TRBJ1-1, with a possible D match to TRBD1 (5 bases). The germline V gene has CDR1 MNHEY and CDR2 SMNVEV (reference sequence). CDR3 length: 15 residues. The V and J ends lost 4 bases and 2 bases respectively, with 14 bases between them. For the CDR3, the DNA is TGTGCCAGCAGTTCCCCCCGGGGGGGTAACACTGAAGCTTTCTTT. It yields the protein CASSSPRGGNTEAFF.

This clonotype came up a few times. The chain carries TRBV10-1 and TRBJ2-1, with D possibly matching TRBD2 (5 bases). Between the trimmed V and J ends, which lost 5 bases and 10 bases, there was a span of 9 bases. The CDR3 length is 11 residues. CDR1 is WNHNN and CDR2 is SYGVQD in the germline V gene (reference sequence). As DNA, the CDR3 is TGCGCCAGCAGTCGAGGGATGGAGCAGTTCTTC. It yields the protein CASSRGMEQFF.

This clonotype has only a few counts. This chain links TRBV5-1 with TRBJ1-6; D is perhaps TRBD1 (6 bases). Trimming removed 3 bases at V and 9 bases at J, with 19 bases between. Germline V CDR1 and CDR2: SGHRS, YFSETQ. The CDR3 sequence is 16 residues long. The CDR3 loop reads CASSSHRGAGSSPLHF. The CDR3, as DNA: TGCGCCAGCAGCTCGCACCGGGGGGCAGGATCTTCACCCCTCCACTTT.

A few counts support this clonotype. V and J are TRBV7-2 and TRBJ1-2, with D uncertain. CDR1 SGHTA and CDR2 FQGNSA come from the germline V gene. The CDR3 spans 12 residues. V was shortened by 6 bases and J by 8 bases, with 13 bases between the two germline ends. The CDR3 nucleotides are TGTGCCAGCAGGCCCTTAGTGGGCGGCTACACCTTC. The encoded protein is CASRPLVGGYTF.

This clonotype turned up a few times. The chain couples TRBV19 to TRBJ2-7; no reliable D call. The CDR3 has 13 residues. V lost 4 bases to trimming and J lost 0 bases, with 7 bases between them. Looked up from germline, CDR1 is LNHDA and CDR2 is SQIVND (reference sequence). The CDR3 sequence: CASSNGPSYEQYF. In nucleotides, the CDR3 is TGTGCCAGTAGTAACGGACCCTCCTACGAGCAGTACTTC.

The rearrangement uses TRBV25-1 and TRBJ1-1, with D unclear. Trimming took 6 bases from V and 2 from J, leaving 10 bases between them. Germline-derived CDR1 and CDR2 are MGHDK and SYGVNS. The CDR3 has 13 amino acids. This CDR3 reads CASRSDPNTEAFF. CDR3 nucleotide sequence: TGTGCCAGCAGGTCTGACCCAAACACTGAAGCTTTCTTT. Complete variable domain (other parts from reference TRBV25-1 and TRBJ1-1): EADIYQTPRYLVIGTGKKITLECSQTMGHDKMYWYQQDPGMELHLIHYSYGVNSTEKGDLSSESTVSRIRTEHFPLTLESARPSHTSQYLCASRSDPNTEAFFGQGTRLTVV.

This clonotype was found many times. The chain combines TRBV27 with TRBJ2-4; a possible D gene is TRBD1 (6 bases). The CDR3 sequence is 11 residues long. The V gene lost 4 bases and the J gene lost 14 bases, with 12 bases spanning the gap. Germline V gene sequence: CDR1 MNHEY, CDR2 SMNVEV (reference sequence). This CDR3 reads CASSSGTIEYF. CDR3 in DNA: TGTGCCAGCAGTTCCGGGACAATCGAGTACTTC.

The rearrangement uses TRBV5-5 and TRBJ2-5, with TRBD1 identical over 7 bases. Germline V gene data show CDR1 as SGHKS and CDR2 as YYEKEE (reference sequence). CDR3 length: 15 residues. Unmatched junction bases numbered 12, after V lost 5 bases and J lost 5 bases. The CDR3 DNA reads as TGTGCCAGCAGTGAAACCCACAGGGGACGGGAGACCCAGTACTTC. This codes for CASSETHRGRETQYF.

The V and J genes are TRBV20-1 and TRBJ2-7; no reliable D call. The germline V gene encodes CDR1 DFQATT and CDR2 SNEGSKA (reference sequence). The CDR3 totals 11 residues. The V gene lost 7 bases and the J gene lost 2 bases, with 9 bases spanning the gap. CDR3: CSGADTYEQYF. The CDR3 DNA follows: TGCAGTGGTGCCGATACCTACGAGCAGTACTTC.

The chain carries TRBV20-1 and TRBJ2-7, with TRBD2 as a possible D gene (5 bases). The CDR3 is 14 amino acids. V gave up 3 bases and J gave up 5 bases, with 17 bases separating them. Germline CDR1 reads DFQATT; CDR2 reads SNEGSKA (reference sequence). CDR3 amino acids: CSASAGRGRDEQYF. The DNA of the CDR3 is TGCAGTGCTAGCGCCGGTCGGGGTCGGGACGAGCAGTACTTC.

This clonotype was observed at least ten times. The chain uses TRBV27 and TRBJ1-1; TRBD1 might be the D (6 bases). The germline gives CDR1 MNHEY, CDR2 SMNVEV (reference sequence). The V and J ends lost 0 bases and 1 base respectively, with 21 bases between them. This CDR3 has 19 residues. The CDR3, as DNA: TGTGCCAGCAGTTTATCTTTCGGACAGACGGGGCTTAGGAACACTGAAGCTTTCTTT. It yields the protein CASSLSFGQTGLRNTEAFF.

The rearrangement joins TRBV27 to TRBJ2-1; 7 bases map to TRBD2. Trimming took 3 bases from V and 6 from J; bases not matched to a gene: 23. The germline V gene has CDR1 MNHEY and CDR2 SMNVEV (reference sequence). CDR3 size: 20 residues. The CDR3 DNA reads TGTGCCAGCAGTTTGGGACGGGGCAGGGACTACCAGCGGGGAACCAATGAGCAGTTCTTC. Translating gives CASSLGRGRDYQRGTNEQFF.

This clonotype showed up many times. The chain joins TRBV6-5 to TRBJ2-5; no firm D call. This CDR3 has 12 residues. Trimming cost V 0 bases and J 5 bases, with 4 bases left between them. Germline CDR1 MNHEY, CDR2 SVGAGI. The CDR3 DNA is TGTGCCAGCAGTTACTCGTTGGAGACCCAGTACTTC. As protein: CASSYSLETQYF.

V gene TRBV19 combines with J gene TRBJ2-7, with a tentative D call TRBD2 (6 bases). Germline lookup yields CDR1 LNHDA and CDR2 SQIVND (reference sequence). This CDR3 spans 15 amino acids. Between the trimmed V and J ends, which lost 3 bases and 0 bases, there was a span of 12 bases. The CDR3 region has the DNA TGTGCCAGTAGTATCTCTAGCGTCAGCTCCTACGAGCAGTACTTC. The encoded protein is CASSISSVSSYEQYF.

This clonotype was recorded many times. This rearrangement joins TRBV18 to TRBJ2-3, with 8 bases that match TRBD1. CDR1 KGHSH and CDR2 LQKENI come from the germline V gene. CDR3 length equals 14 residues. The junction had 4 bases not matched to a gene; V was cut back by 6 bases and J by 2 bases. CDR3 nucleotides: TGTGCCAGCTCTCCGGACAGGGCCACAGATACGCAGTATTTT. Residues: CASSPDRATDTQYF.

This clonotype came up many times. The chain employs TRBV15 and TRBJ2-2; TRBD2 agrees at 10 bases. After removal of 3 bases from V and 5 bases from J, the junction contained 15 bases not matched to a gene. Germline-derived CDR1 and CDR2 are LNHNV and YYDKDF (reference sequence). This CDR3 has 19 residues. In DNA form, the CDR3 reads TGTGCCACCAGCAGGGCCCCGGCTAGCGGGAGTCGTGATACCGGGGAGCTGTTTTTT. Protein sequence: CATSRAPASGSRDTGELFF.

The V and J genes are TRBV5-1 and TRBJ2-3; 8 bases line up with TRBD2. The CDR3 totals 18 residues. V gave up 2 bases and J gave up 5 bases; unmatched junction bases: 16. Germline-derived CDR1 and CDR2 are SGHRS and YFSETQ. CDR3 nucleotides: TGCGCCAGCAGCTTAGCCCCTGTGGGAGCGGGAGTTGAAGATACGCAGTATTTT. The encoded protein is CASSLAPVGAGVEDTQYF.

In this sample, this clonotype turned up many times. The chain uses TRBV12-5 and TRBJ1-4; a weak D match, TRBD1 (6 bases). In germline, CDR1 is LGHNT, CDR2 FRNRAP. This CDR3 is 14 amino acids long. V lost 5 bases and J lost 10, with 17 bases in between. The chain's CDR3 is CASGLDGGQVKLFF. CDR3 DNA sequence: TGTGCTAGTGGTCTCGACGGGGGGCAGGTAAAACTGTTTTTT.

This chain links TRBV4-1 with TRBJ1-5; no clear D gene. This CDR3 comprises 15 residues. Germline loops: CDR1 MGHRA, CDR2 YSYEKL. V dropped 1 base and J dropped 1 base, with 8 bases sitting between them. The CDR3 reads CASSQVTVSNQPQHF. CDR3 nucleotide sequence: TGCGCCAGCAGCCAAGTCACTGTAAGCAATCAGCCCCAGCATTTT.

This clonotype showed up many times. V gene TRBV3-1 combines with J gene TRBJ1-2; 8 positions agree with TRBD1. The CDR3 length is 19 residues. Germline CDR1 LGHDT, CDR2 YNNKEL (reference sequence). V was pared by 0 bases and J by 4 bases, with 16 bases of the junction left unmatched. In nucleotides, the CDR3 is TGTGCCAGCAGCCAAGACCCCGGCAGGGGGCCGTATGTCTCCTATGGCTACACCTTC. It specifies CASSQDPGRGPYVSYGYTF. Full variable domain (outside the CDR3, taken from reference TRBV3-1 and TRBJ1-2): DTAVSQTPKYLVTQMGNDKSIKCEQNLGHDTMYWYKQDSKKFLKIMFSYNNKELIINETVPNRFSPKSPDKAHLNLHINSLELGDSAVYFCASSQDPGRGPYVSYGYTFGSGTRLTVV.

This chain connects TRBV30 to TRBJ2-3, with TRBD1 as a possible D gene (7 bases). The V and J ends lost 5 bases and 7 bases respectively, with 19 bases between them. Per the germline V gene, CDR1 is GTSNPN and CDR2 is SVGIG (reference sequence). CDR3 length: 14 residues. The CDR3 protein is CAWGRDQGVNTQYF. CDR3 sequence (DNA): TGTGCCTGGGGGCGGGACCAGGGGGTGAATACGCAGTATTTT.